This entry lists 30 T cell receptor beta chains sequenced from one sample in a study of blood T cells in healthy people across ages. A second PCR, run for 7 to 11 cycles, used a sample-barcoded 5' primer plus a J-beta primer mix. Using its own MiXCR run on the 5' RACE reads, TCRdb lists one record per CDR3 protein. The table shows 850,000 to 1,000,000 distinct CDR3 sequences, with about 48% occurring only once. Sample: blood. The receptors originated from a young man in good health.

The V gene is TRBV20-1, the J gene TRBJ1-3, with 8 bases aligning to TRBD1. The CDR3 totals 14 residues. V was clipped by 3 bases and J by 0 bases; unmatched bases: 1. Germline values: CDR1 DFQATT, CDR2 SNEGSKA (reference sequence). This chain's CDR3 is CSARDRDSGNTIYF. The CDR3 DNA reads as TGCAGTGCTAGGGACAGGGACTCTGGAAACACCATATATTTT.

CDR3 nucleotides: TGTGCCAGCACCTCAAGATCGTCGGATCCCTCCTACGAGCAGTACTTC. It yields the protein CASTSRSSDPSYEQYF. This rearrangement joins TRBV21-1 to TRBJ2-7. TRBV21-1 counts as a pseudogene. The CDR3 runs to 16 residues.

The rearrangement links TRBV29-1 to TRBJ1-4; D uncertain. V lost 3 bases, J lost 2 bases, and 13 bases lay in between. The CDR3 spans 15 residues. Germline CDR1 reads SQVTM; CDR2 reads ANQGSEA. CDR3 residues: CSVDLAAATNEKLFF. The CDR3 DNA is TGCAGCGTTGATCTAGCGGCAGCCACTAATGAAAAACTGTTTTTT.

In this sample, this clonotype turned up a few times. The chain combines TRBV6-2 or TRBV6-3 with TRBJ1-1; D gene unclear. The CDR3 length is 14 residues. The germline gives CDR1 MNHEY, CDR2 SVGEGT. Trimming removed 7 bases at V and 1 base at J, with 13 bases between. The CDR3 DNA reads as TGTGCCAGCACCCCTGTTACCAAGAACACTGAAGCTTTCTTT. Protein product: CASTPVTKNTEAFF.

The rearrangement joins TRBV9 to TRBJ2-7; the D call may be TRBD1 or TRBD2 (5 bases each). The CDR3 has 13 amino acids. Germline CDR1 and CDR2: SGDLS and YYNGEE. Trimming stripped 7 bases from V and 0 bases from J, with 11 bases between. CDR3 amino acids: CASGGKGSYEQYF. The DNA of the CDR3 is TGTGCCAGCGGGGGAAAGGGCTCCTACGAGCAGTACTTC.

V and J are TRBV20-1 and TRBJ2-3, with 9 bases lining up with TRBD1. The length of the CDR3 is 14 residues. V was pared by 5 bases and J by 3 bases, with 6 bases of the junction left unmatched. CDR1 and CDR2 (germline): DFQATT, SNEGSKA (reference sequence). The CDR3 DNA reads TGCAGTGCTGCAACCGGACAGGGGACAGATACGCAGTATTTT. Its translation is CSAATGQGTDTQYF.

DNA of the CDR3: TGTGCCACCGGGAAGGAACGGGGGGCAGTCTACAATGAGCAGTTCTTC. This codes for CATGKERGAVYNEQFF. The rearrangement joins TRBV15 to TRBJ2-1; a weak D match, TRBD2 (7 bases). V was pared by 8 bases and J by 3 bases, with 20 bases between. CDR3 length: 16 amino acids. The germline V gene has CDR1 LNHNV and CDR2 YYDKDF (reference sequence).

This clonotype was picked up a small number of times. The rearrangement uses TRBV6-5 and TRBJ2-5; tentative D call: TRBD1 (5 bases). The germline gives CDR1 MNHEY, CDR2 SVGAGI. This CDR3 spans 16 amino acids. Deletions cut 4 bases from V and 4 bases from J, with 19 bases between. The CDR3 sequence is CASSSTEAGLGETQYF. CDR3 in DNA: TGTGCCAGCAGTTCGACAGAAGCCGGCTTGGGAGAGACCCAGTACTTC.

V usage is TRBV28 and J usage is TRBJ2-7; D is ambiguous. The CDR3 totals 15 residues. Trimming removed 3 bases at V and 3 bases at J, with 15 bases between. Germline lookup yields CDR1 MDHEN and CDR2 SYDVKM. CDR3 residues: CASSLDGFTGYEQYF. DNA of the CDR3: TGTGCCAGCAGTTTGGACGGCTTCACGGGCTACGAGCAGTACTTC.

The chain employs TRBV27 and TRBJ2-7, with D possibly being TRBD1 or TRBD2 (5 bases each). V shed 3 bases and J shed 6 bases, with 15 bases lying between them. Per the germline V gene, CDR1 is MNHEY and CDR2 is SMNVEV (reference sequence). This CDR3 is 14 amino acids long. The CDR3 sequence: CASSFAGAPSEQYF. CDR3 in DNA: TGTGCCAGCAGTTTCGCCGGGGCCCCCAGCGAGCAGTACTTC.

V gene TRBV14 combines with J gene TRBJ2-5; 7 bases agree with TRBD1. The last part of the DNA fits TRBJ2-7 better; the J call may be wrong. Germline V CDR1 and CDR2: SGHDN, FVKESK. The CDR3 covers 15 residues. CDR3 nucleotide sequence: TGTGCCAGCAGCCAAGGTACAGGGGCGAGAGACGAGCAGTACTTC. It yields the protein CASSQGTGARDEQYF.

This clonotype appeared a few times. The chain is built from TRBV12-3 or TRBV12-4 and TRBJ2-1; perhaps TRBD1 as D (5 bases). Trimming took off 6 bases at V and 7 bases at J, with 13 bases between the two ends. The CDR3 runs to 13 residues. The chain's CDR3 is CASSPLPGNEQFF. DNA of the CDR3: TGTGCCAGCAGCCCACTCCCAGGGAATGAGCAGTTCTTC.

The chain carries TRBV27 and TRBJ2-7, with D possibly matching TRBD2 (5 bases). Germline V gene sequence: CDR1 MNHEY, CDR2 SMNVEV (reference sequence). The V gene lost 5 bases and the J gene lost 0 bases, with 14 bases spanning the gap. The CDR3 runs to 15 residues. The CDR3: CASSAQRPRSYEQYF. The CDR3 coding sequence is TGTGCCAGCAGTGCCCAGCGGCCACGCTCCTACGAGCAGTACTTC.

A remark on this clonotype: This sequence may be a read error, since a much larger clone differs from it by one base. V usage is TRBV9 and J usage is TRBJ2-3; D may be TRBD1 (6 bases). Per the germline V gene, CDR1 is SGDLS and CDR2 is YYNGEE. V was shortened by 4 bases and J by 2 bases, with 11 bases between the two germline ends. This CDR3 has 14 residues. Written as DNA, the CDR3 is TGTGCCAGCAGCTTCCGGGACACCACAGATACGCAGTATTTT. Translating it yields CASSFRDTTDTQYF.

The chain employs TRBV28 and TRBJ2-7; TRBD1 agrees at 8 bases. The V and J ends lost 6 bases and 2 bases, in that order; junction bases with no gene match: 9. Per the germline V gene, CDR1 is MDHEN and CDR2 is SYDVKM. This CDR3 is built from 15 residues. The CDR3 protein is CASRPGTGVTYEQYF. The CDR3 DNA reads TGTGCCAGCAGACCCGGGACAGGTGTTACCTACGAGCAGTACTTC.

This clonotype was recorded only once. The genes are TRBV30 and TRBJ2-2; D call uncertain. From germline, CDR1 is GTSNPN and CDR2 SVGIG (reference sequence). The CDR3 has 15 amino acids. V lost 3 bases to trimming and J lost 4 bases, with 15 bases between them. The CDR3 DNA is TGTGCCTGGAGGCCCTCGAAAGTTAGCACCGGGGAGCTGTTTTTT. Translation gives CAWRPSKVSTGELFF.

Turning to this clonotype: A junction boundary mismatches the germline segment, possibly from a read error. The J gene is TRBJ2-1, the V gene TRBV28, with no clear D. This CDR3 spans 12 amino acids. Germline assignment: CDR1 MDHEN and CDR2 SYDVKM. For the CDR3, the DNA is TGTGCCGGCAGTTCCGGAGACTATGAGCAGTTCTTC. It encodes CAGSSGDYEQFF.

The chain couples TRBV7-6 to TRBJ1-6; 7 nucleotides align to TRBD1. With 0 bases clipped from V and 3 bases from J, the junction kept 8 bases outside the gene matches. CDR3 length: 18 amino acids. CDR1 and CDR2 (germline): SGHVS, FNYEAQ. As DNA, the CDR3 is TGTGCCAGCAGCTTAGCCGCACCCAGGGGGAACTATAATTCACCCCTCCACTTT. Translating gives CASSLAAPRGNYNSPLHF.

This clonotype has a single count. V gene TRBV9 combines with J gene TRBJ2-7; 9 bases are shared with TRBD1. Per the germline V gene, CDR1 is SGDLS and CDR2 is YYNGEE. With 3 bases clipped from V and 1 base from J, the junction kept 5 bases outside the gene matches. The CDR3 runs to 15 residues. The CDR3, as DNA: TGTGCCAGCAGCGGGGGACAGGGCATTTCCTACGAGCAGTACTTC. Amino acid sequence: CASSGGQGISYEQYF. The variable domain in full, with the rest retrieved from reference TRBV9 and TRBJ2-7, is DSGVTQTPKHLITATGQRVTLRCSPRSGDLSVYWYQQSLDQGLQFLIQYYNGEERAKGNILERFSAQQFPDLHSELNLSSLELGDSALYFCASSGGQGISYEQYFGPGTRLTVT.

The chain recombines TRBV5-1 with TRBJ2-3; tentatively, D is TRBD2 (5 bases). The CDR3 length is 14 residues. Germline loops: CDR1 SGHRS, CDR2 YFSETQ. Trimming pared 4 bases from V and 0 bases from J, leaving 9 bases between. The CDR3 spells CASSEEASTDTQYF. The CDR3 nucleotides read TGCGCCAGCAGCGAGGAGGCTAGCACAGATACGCAGTATTTT.

The chain uses TRBV20-1 and TRBJ1-2; TRBD1 aligns across 7 bases. The CDR3 covers 12 residues. V shed 7 bases, J shed 8 bases, and the junction held 10 bases outside the gene matches. CDR1 DFQATT and CDR2 SNEGSKA come from the germline V gene (reference sequence). CDR3 bases: TGCAGTGAGAGAACAGGGGCGGAAGGCTACACCTTC. Encoded protein: CSERTGAEGYTF.

The rearrangement uses TRBV28 and TRBJ2-7; D tentatively fits TRBD1 or TRBD2 (6 bases each). This CDR3 has 13 amino acids. Trimming took off 7 bases at V and 4 bases at J, with 14 bases between the two ends. CDR1 is MDHEN and CDR2 is SYDVKM in the germline V gene. CDR3 coding DNA: TGTGCCAGCACCTTGAGGGGGAGGTACGAGCAGTACTTC. Translating gives CASTLRGRYEQYF.

The CDR3 DNA reads TGTGCCAGCAGCTTGAGGGCTAGCGATCACGGGCAGTTCTTC. Protein product: CASSLRASDHGQFF. The genes are TRBV5-8 and TRBJ2-1, with a tentative D call TRBD2 (6 bases). The CDR3 extends over 14 amino acids. Germline assignment: CDR1 SGHTS and CDR2 YDEGEE. V lost 1 base to trimming and J lost 12 bases, with 17 bases between them.

The table lists this clonotype with a few counts. Here the CDR3 reads CASSLNRDQETQYF. The CDR3 region has the DNA TGTGCCAGCAGTTTAAACAGGGACCAAGAGACCCAGTACTTC. J is TRBJ2-5 and V is TRBV27; tentatively, D is TRBD1 (6 bases). CDR1 is MNHEY, CDR2 SMNVEV, per germline (reference sequence). V lost 2 bases, J lost 0 bases, and 7 bases lay in between. The CDR3 runs 14 residues.

This clonotype occurred a few times. The V call is TRBV2, the J call TRBJ2-7, with D perhaps matching TRBD1 (5 bases). Looked up from germline, CDR1 is SNHLY and CDR2 is FYNNEI. Trimming shortened V by 6 bases and J by 5 bases, and 20 bases separated the two germline ends. The CDR3 runs 15 residues. The CDR3 loop is CASRGTGSPLDEQYF. CDR3 coding DNA: TGTGCCAGCAGGGGCACAGGCTCTCCTTTGGACGAGCAGTACTTC.

V usage is TRBV7-8 and J usage is TRBJ1-5, with D perhaps matching TRBD1 (5 bases). CDR1 and CDR2 from the germline V gene are SGHVS and FQNEAQ. The CDR3 extends over 15 amino acids. V lost 2 bases, J lost 4 bases, and 12 bases lay in between. Here the CDR3 reads CASSLSRDPNQPQHF. The CDR3 DNA reads TGTGCCAGCAGCTTATCCCGGGACCCGAATCAGCCCCAGCATTTT.

This clonotype was observed many times. The chain recombines TRBV10-3 with TRBJ2-3; 9 nucleotides agree with TRBD2. V lost 4 bases and J lost 1; bases outside the gene matches: 0. CDR1 ENHRY and CDR2 SYGVKD come from the germline V gene. The CDR3 sequence is 14 residues long. The CDR3 nucleotides read TGTGCCATCAGTGGGACTAGCGGCACAGATACGCAGTATTTT. Its translation is CAISGTSGTDTQYF.

The chain employs TRBV21-1 and TRBJ2-1; TRBD2 is the table's D call and was not checked against the DNA. TRBV21-1 is a documented pseudogene. CDR3 size: 15 residues. The CDR3 nucleotides are TGTGCCAGCAGCAAAGGAGTAGCGGGGTACAATGAGCAGTTCTTC. Its protein is CASSKGVAGYNEQFF.

This clonotype was picked up a small number of times. CDR3 amino acids: CASPLTRPQHF. The CDR3, as DNA: TGCGCCAGCCCTCTGACCCGGCCCCAGCATTTT. This sequence joins TRBV5-1 and TRBJ1-5; D gene ambiguous. Germline CDR1 SGHRS, CDR2 YFSETQ. V was trimmed by 7 bases and J by 9 bases, leaving 11 bases between them. The CDR3 sequence is 11 residues long.

This clonotype was counted only a few times. The chain employs TRBV9 and TRBJ1-3, with TRBD1 matching over 9 bases. Trimming took 0 bases from V and 4 from J; bases not matched to a gene: 5. Germline loops: CDR1 SGDLS, CDR2 YYNGEE. The CDR3 contains 16 residues. CDR3 region: CASSVDWDRVGNTIYF. The DNA of the CDR3 is TGTGCCAGCAGCGTAGACTGGGACAGGGTCGGAAACACCATATATTTT.